This T cell receptor beta chain stems from a study of blood T cell repertoires in COVID-19. As for the study in general: The origin of the acute and convalescent COVID-19 samples was the United States, Italy and Spain. Nucleic acid was either cDNA or gDNA, and it came from T cells, B-cell-depleted T cells, or PBMCs.

In the authors' methods: Quantification of nucleated cells was approximated via reference gene primer amplification. Produced via immunoSEQ multiplex PCR; TCRdb's table is partial and in-frame only. V and J calls plus clone size are reproduced from that table; the DNA served to infer D and trimming. Of hundreds of thousands of clones in the sample, about 79% are singletons; the top ten hold more than 7%. This clone was counted a few times. CDR1 and CDR2 from the germline V gene are GTSNPN and SVGIG (reference sequence). Trimming pared 3 bases from V and 0 bases from J, leaving 12 bases between. This CDR3 is built from 15 residues.

This clonotype was sampled from an elderly man with acute or convalescent COVID-19. The chain links TRBV30 to TRBJ1-3; D is possibly TRBD1 (6 bases). Sequenced input: peripheral blood. CDR3 nucleotides: TGTGCCTGGAGCGCGGACAGCATCTCTGGAAACACCATATATTTT. This gives the protein CAWSADSISGNTIYF.